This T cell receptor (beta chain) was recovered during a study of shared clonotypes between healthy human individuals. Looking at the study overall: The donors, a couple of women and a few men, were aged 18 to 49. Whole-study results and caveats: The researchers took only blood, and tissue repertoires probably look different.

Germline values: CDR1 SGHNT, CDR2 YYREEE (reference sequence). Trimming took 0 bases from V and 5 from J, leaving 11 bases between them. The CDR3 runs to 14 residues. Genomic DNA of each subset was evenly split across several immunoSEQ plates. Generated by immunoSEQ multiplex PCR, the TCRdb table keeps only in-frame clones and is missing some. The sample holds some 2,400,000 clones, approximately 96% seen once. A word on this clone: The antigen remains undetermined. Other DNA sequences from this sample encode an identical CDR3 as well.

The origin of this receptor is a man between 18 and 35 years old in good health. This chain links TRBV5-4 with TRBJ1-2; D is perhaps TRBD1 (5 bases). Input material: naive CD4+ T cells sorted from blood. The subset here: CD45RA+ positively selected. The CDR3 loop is CASSLEAGLYGYTF. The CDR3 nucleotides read TGTGCCAGCAGCTTGGAGGCAGGGCTTTATGGCTACACCTTC.